The subject of this entry is one TCR beta chain. Its specificity is not known. This entry comes from a study of shared clonotypes between healthy human individuals. Overall study: Researchers drew samples from two women and a few men aged 18 to 49. Each donor's CD8 memory used one plate, CD8 naive two, each CD4 subset three.

At deep level, the assay was performed. Libraries were prepared by immunoSEQ multiplex PCR; TCRdb keeps only in-frame clonotypes and omits some of them. This table holds hundreds of thousands of clones, 90% to 96% found once. General study points: Tissues were not sampled, only blood, and their repertoires likely differ.

Trimming removed 1 base from V and 0 bases from J, with 10 bases in between. The CDR3 length is 16 residues. Germline-derived CDR1 and CDR2 are SGHAT and FQNNGV. This receptor was taken from a woman under 40 in good health. The chain carries TRBV11-2 and TRBJ2-1; possible D gene TRBD2, 5 bases. Sequences were obtained from naive CD4+ T cells sorted from blood. Subset of the sample: CD45RA+ positively selected. CDR3: CASSLGQRSSYNEQFF. DNA for the CDR3: TGTGCCAGCAGCTTAGGTCAGCGGAGCTCCTACAATGAGCAGTTCTTC.